This TCR beta chain was documented in a study of T cell responses to AZD1222 COVID-19 vaccine. The V and J ends lost 5 bases and 2 bases respectively, with 9 bases between them. CDR3 length: 13 residues. The V gene's germline CDR1 is SGHAT and CDR2 FQDESV (reference sequence). This table comes from immunoSEQ multiplex PCR, and its TCRdb copy is limited to in-frame clones, with some not included. The table includes about 150,000 clones, about 87% detected once. As for this clone: The antigen is undetermined.

Regarding the study as a whole: Repertoires were obtained solely post-peak T cell response.

The sequence derives from an adult in good health. The V call is TRBV11-1, the J call TRBJ1-1; TRBD1 is a possible D gene (5 bases). Sequenced here: peripheral blood, sampled on day 0 of AZD1222 vaccination. The CDR3 loop is CASSAWTNTEAFF. DNA for the CDR3: TGTGCCAGCAGCGCCTGGACAAACACTGAAGCTTTCTTT.